The 24 T cell receptor beta chains below all came from one sample that was sequenced in a study of T cells in narcolepsy. TCRdb's table, derived via immunoSEQ multiplex PCR, lists solely in-frame clones and lacks some. The sample has about 30,000 clones; 75% to 85% are singletons. Sequenced input: CD45RA- memory CD4+ T cells from PBMCs. The receptors stem from a human donor with narcolepsy.

This clone was recorded only once. The rearrangement links TRBV6-1 to TRBJ1-6; D possibly corresponds to TRBD1 (6 bases). The CDR3 covers 13 residues. Trimming removed 6 bases at V and 8 bases at J, with 11 bases between. The germline V gene has CDR1 MNHNS and CDR2 SASEGT. The CDR3 loop reads CASRRGSDSPLHF. The CDR3 DNA reads TGTGCCAGCAGGAGGGGGTCCGATTCACCCCTCCACTTT.

The rearrangement links TRBV5-1 to TRBJ1-1; D possibly corresponds to TRBD1 (6 bases). CDR3 length equals 14 residues. The ends were cut back, 1 base at V and 3 bases at J, with 10 bases in the middle. Germline V gene lookup returns CDR1 SGHRS and CDR2 YFSETQ. The CDR3 protein is CASSLMGGDTEAFF. The CDR3 coding sequence is TGCGCCAGCAGCTTGATGGGGGGCGACACTGAAGCTTTCTTT.

The chain couples TRBV2 to TRBJ2-2; D ambiguous. CDR1 and CDR2 from the germline V gene are SNHLY and FYNNEI. The CDR3 length is 15 residues. Trimming stripped 5 bases from V and 4 bases from J, with 14 bases between. CDR3: CASSSRVVGTGELFF. As DNA, the CDR3 is TGTGCCAGCAGTTCCAGAGTCGTCGGCACCGGGGAGCTGTTTTTT. Filled out from reference TRBV2 and TRBJ2-2, the complete variable domain reads EPEVTQTPSHQVTQMGQEVILRCVPISNHLYFYWYRQILGQKVEFLVSFYNNEISEKSEIFDDQFSVERPDGSNFTLKIRSTKLEDSAMYFCASSSRVVGTGELFFGEGSRLTVL.

J is TRBJ2-7 and V is TRBV5-1; D gene uncertain. V dropped 4 bases and J dropped 0 bases, with 11 bases sitting between them. This CDR3 region has 14 residues. Germline V gene lookup returns CDR1 SGHRS and CDR2 YFSETQ. CDR3 residues: CASSKDAHSYEQYF. In DNA, the CDR3 is TGCGCCAGCAGCAAGGACGCGCACTCCTACGAGCAGTACTTC.

The genes are TRBV10-3 and TRBJ1-1; 7 bases line up with TRBD1. CDR3 length: 15 residues. After removal of 5 bases from V and 1 base from J, the junction contained 7 bases not matched to a gene. Germline CDR1 is ENHRY and CDR2 is SYGVKD. CDR3 region: CAISLGTAQNTEAFF. The CDR3 DNA reads as TGTGCCATCAGTTTGGGGACAGCACAGAACACTGAAGCTTTCTTT.

The chain combines TRBV29-1 with TRBJ2-2, with D perhaps TRBD2 (5 bases). The CDR3 length is 13 residues. CDR1 is SQVTM, CDR2 ANQGSEA, per germline. V lost 7 bases, J lost 4 bases, and 13 bases lay in between. The CDR3 DNA reads TGCAGCGCAACCGAGGGCGGCACCGGGGAGCTGTTTTTT. This encodes CSATEGGTGELFF.

This chain uses TRBV11-2 with TRBJ2-6, with D possibly TRBD1 on 5 matching bases. Germline V CDR1 and CDR2: SGHAT, FQNNGV. The CDR3 contains 18 residues. V lost 6 bases and J 0 bases, leaving 18 bases between the germline ends. The CDR3: CASRDPLGHFSGANVLTF. The CDR3, as DNA: TGTGCCAGCAGAGACCCACTGGGGCACTTCTCTGGGGCCAACGTCCTGACTTTC.

CDR3 loop: CASSLSGEARLQPQHF. DNA for the CDR3: TGTGCCAGCAGCTTATCAGGTGAAGCCCGCCTTCAGCCCCAGCATTTT. The J gene is TRBJ1-5, the V gene TRBV7-9; D not certain. The CDR3 length is 16 residues. Trimming took 2 bases from V and 6 from J, leaving 17 bases between them. In germline, CDR1 is SEHNR, CDR2 FQNEAQ (reference sequence).

With respect to this clone: A read error may account for a junction end that differs from germline. Other DNA sequences in the same sample also yield this CDR3. The chain joins TRBV6-1 to TRBJ2-7, with D possibly being TRBD1 (5 bases). Germline CDR1 MNHNS, CDR2 SASEGT. CDR3 length equals 12 residues. This CDR3 is CATTPTVYEQYF. CDR3 coding DNA: TGTGCCACCACCCCGACAGTCTACGAGCAGTACTTT.

This clone occurred once. V gene TRBV2 combines with J gene TRBJ1-1; D not certain. The CDR3 has 11 amino acids. Trimming left V 5 bases short and J 0 bases short, with 1 base between. Germline CDR1 and CDR2: SNHLY and FYNNEI. The CDR3 region has the DNA TGTGCCAGCAGTCTGAACACTGAAGCTTTCTTT. The encoded protein is CASSLNTEAFF. The complete variable domain, with remaining parts taken from reference TRBV2 and TRBJ1-1, reads EPEVTQTPSHQVTQMGQEVILRCVPISNHLYFYWYRQILGQKVEFLVSFYNNEISEKSEIFDDQFSVERPDGSNFTLKIRSTKLEDSAMYFCASSLNTEAFFGQGTRLTVV.

This clone is medium-sized within its sample. This chain joins TRBV6-1 and TRBJ2-3, with 15 nucleotides matching TRBD2. V lost 4 bases, J lost 4 bases, and 0 bases stayed unmatched. The CDR3 is 15 residues long. Germline CDR1 MNHNS, CDR2 SASEGT. The CDR3 DNA is TGTGCCAGCAGTGGGACTAGCGGGGGGGCAGATACGCAGTATTTT. As protein: CASSGTSGGADTQYF.

The chain uses TRBV5-4 and TRBJ2-2; possible D gene TRBD1, 6 bases. Germline V CDR1 and CDR2: SGHNT, YYREEE (reference sequence). V lost 8 bases, J lost 1 base, and 15 bases lay in between. The CDR3 is 15 amino acids. The CDR3 DNA is TGTGCCAGTGCTCCCGTGGGACAGAACACCGGGGAGCTGTTTTTT. It translates to CASAPVGQNTGELFF.

V and J are TRBV7-9 and TRBJ1-2; the D is unclear. The CDR3 runs 13 residues. V gave up 1 base and J gave up 4 bases, with 7 bases separating them. CDR1 and CDR2 from the germline V gene are SEHNR and FQNEAQ (reference sequence). CDR3 DNA sequence: TGTGCCAGCAGCTTAGACAGATTCTATGGCTACACCTTC. Translated: CASSLDRFYGYTF.

CDR3 in DNA: TGTGCCAGCAGCCGACAGGCACAGAGCTCCTACGAGCAGTACTTC. Protein: CASSRQAQSSYEQYF. This chain connects TRBV5-4 to TRBJ2-7; weak D call: TRBD1 (6 bases). CDR1 SGHNT and CDR2 YYREEE come from the germline V gene (reference sequence). V was cut by 4 bases and J by 0 bases, with 14 bases left in between. CDR3 length: 15 amino acids.

This chain links TRBV18 with TRBJ2-5; TRBD2 is a possible D gene (6 bases). V was shortened by 6 bases and J by 5 bases, with 7 bases between the two germline ends. The germline V gene encodes CDR1 KGHSH and CDR2 LQKENI. The CDR3 covers 11 residues. CDR3 sequence reads: CASSRGETQYF. As DNA, the CDR3 is TGTGCCAGCTCCCGGGGGGAGACCCAGTACTTC. The whole variable domain, filled in from reference TRBV18 and TRBJ2-5, reads NAGVMQNPRHLVRRRGQEARLRCSPMKGHSHVYWYRQLPEEGLKFMVYLQKENIIDESGMPKERFSAEFPKEGPSILRIQQVVRGDSAAYFCASSRGETQYFGPGTRLLVL.

The table lists this clone with a few counts. This chain links TRBV10-3 with TRBJ1-6; 8 bases are a match to TRBD1. This CDR3 has 14 amino acids. From germline, CDR1 is ENHRY and CDR2 SYGVKD. V lost 3 bases, J lost 16 bases, and 11 bases stayed unmatched. CDR3 protein: CAISDRTGSYILHF. CDR3 in DNA: TGTGCCATCAGTGATCGGACAGGGTCATACATACTCCACTTT.

The J gene is TRBJ2-7, the V gene TRBV5-4, with 10 bases identical to TRBD2. CDR3 size: 16 residues. The germline V gene encodes CDR1 SGHNT and CDR2 YYREEE (reference sequence). V gave up 3 bases and J gave up 7 bases; unmatched junction bases: 13. Written as DNA, the CDR3 is TGTGCCAGCAGCTCTCCCCTAGCGGGAGTGGGGCGGGAGCAGTACTTC. Translating it yields CASSSPLAGVGREQYF.

This chain links TRBV19 with TRBJ2-5; 9 bases map to TRBD2. V lost 4 bases, J lost 5 bases, and 8 bases stayed unmatched. The CDR3 has 15 residues. Germline V gene sequence: CDR1 LNHDA, CDR2 SQIVND (reference sequence). CDR3 sequence: CASSTTSGSFETQYF. CDR3 sequence (DNA): TGTGCCAGTAGTACGACTAGCGGTTCCTTTGAGACCCAGTACTTC.

This clone was found a few times. The CDR3 coding sequence is TGTGCCAGCAGGACAGGGGTGAGCGAGCAGTACTTC. Its translation: CASRTGVSEQYF. The V gene is TRBV6-5, the J gene TRBJ2-7, with 8 positions matching TRBD1. With 6 bases clipped from V and 6 bases from J, the junction kept 4 bases outside the gene matches. The CDR3 has 12 amino acids. Germline CDR1 reads MNHEY; CDR2 reads SVGAGI.

The chain carries TRBV5-1 and TRBJ2-3, with D possibly TRBD1 on 6 matching bases. Trimming removed 6 bases at V and 2 bases at J, with 10 bases between. This CDR3 spans 13 amino acids. Germline V gene lookup returns CDR1 SGHRS and CDR2 YFSETQ. The CDR3 spells CASKRDNTDTQYF. CDR3 nucleotide sequence: TGCGCCAGCAAGAGGGACAACACAGATACGCAGTATTTT. The full variable domain, in which reference TRBV5-1 and TRBJ2-3 provide the parts outside the CDR3, is KAGVTQTPRYLIKTRGQQVTLSCSPISGHRSVSWYQQTPGQGLQFLFEYFSETQRNKGNFPGRFSGRQFSNSRSEMNVSTLELGDSALYLCASKRDNTDTQYFGPGTRLTVL.

The V gene is TRBV18, the J gene TRBJ2-2, with 14 positions matching TRBD2. Germline CDR1 is KGHSH and CDR2 is LQKENI. With V trimmed by 6 bases and J by 2 bases, 8 bases remained unmatched. The CDR3 is 18 amino acids. The CDR3 here is CASSPGLAGGGNTGELFF. Here the CDR3 DNA reads TGTGCCAGCTCCCCCGGACTAGCGGGAGGAGGAAACACCGGGGAGCTGTTTTTT.

Points on this clone: Other nucleotide sequences from this sample produce the same CDR3. The chain links TRBV7-6 to TRBJ2-7; D remains unclear. The germline V and J ends were trimmed by 2 bases and 2 bases, with 7 bases remaining between them. The CDR3 is made up of 13 amino acids. Germline V lookup: CDR1 SGHVS, CDR2 FNYEAQ. CDR3: CASSLWQAYEQYF. The CDR3 nucleotides are TGTGCCAGCAGCTTATGGCAAGCCTACGAGCAGTACTTC.

V and J are TRBV19 and TRBJ1-4; tentatively, D is TRBD1 (6 bases). This CDR3 has 18 amino acids. Germline lookup yields CDR1 LNHDA and CDR2 SQIVND (reference sequence). V was trimmed by 9 bases and J by 0 bases, leaving 23 bases between them. CDR3: CASKKKRGTSATNEKLFF. CDR3 nucleotides: TGTGCCAGCAAGAAAAAGAGGGGGACGTCTGCAACTAATGAAAAACTGTTTTTT.

This clone appeared once. J is TRBJ2-5 and V is TRBV28; 7 bases match TRBD1. The CDR3 has 15 residues. J was trimmed by 3 bases and V by 5 bases; bases with no gene match: 9. CDR1 MDHEN and CDR2 SYDVKM come from the germline V gene. CDR3 DNA: TGTGCCAGCAGTGGGGACAGCAAAGGTGAAGAGACCCAGTACTTC. Its translation is CASSGDSKGEETQYF.